These 10 T cell receptor beta chains were all obtained from the same sample, sequenced in a study of yellow fever vaccine responses in identical twins. TCRdb recomputed calls from the RT-PCR reads with MiXCR, one row per CDR3 protein. Seen here are roughly 530 distinct CDR3 sequences, 84% observed once, and the top ten hold about 8.8%. This specimen consisted of T cells from blood (PBMCs), unsorted or a sorted subset (not recorded which), obtained before or after yellow fever vaccination (not recorded which). The receptors shown here come from a female donor who received the yellow fever vaccine.

The chain recombines TRBV2 with TRBJ2-7; unclear D gene. The CDR3 runs 12 residues. With 6 bases removed from V and 4 bases from J, the gap between germline ends came to 10 bases. The germline V gene encodes CDR1 SNHLY and CDR2 FYNNEI. The CDR3 DNA follows: TGTGCCAGCAGCTTCACCGAATACGAGCAGTACGTC. Its protein product is CASSFTEYEQYV.

CDR3 nucleotides: TGTGCCAGCGTCGCAGCTAAAACCTACGAGCAGTACTTC. This gives the protein CASVAAKTYEQYF. The chain is built from TRBV6-1 and TRBJ2-7, with D unresolved. Per germline, CDR1 MNHNS and CDR2 SASEGT. The germline V and J ends were trimmed by 8 bases and 2 bases, with 13 bases remaining between them. The CDR3 totals 13 residues.

The rearrangement links TRBV15 to TRBJ2-5, with D possibly being TRBD2 (7 bases). V shed 0 bases and J shed 4 bases, with 18 bases lying between them. The CDR3 has 17 amino acids. Germline V lookup: CDR1 LNHNV, CDR2 YYDKDF (reference sequence). The CDR3 DNA is TGTGCCACCAGCAGAGATAGGGGGGGAGGGCCTCGAGAGACCCAGTACTTC. It specifies CATSRDRGGGPRETQYF.

The chain recombines TRBV10-1 with TRBJ2-3; 7 bases map to TRBD2. V shed 4 bases, J shed 2 bases, and the junction held 9 bases outside the gene matches. Germline V gives CDR1 WNHNN, CDR2 SYGVQD (reference sequence). The CDR3 has 16 amino acids. In DNA, the CDR3 is TGCGCCAGCAGTGGAGGGGCTAGCGGTAACACAGATACGCAGTATTTT. Translating it yields CASSGGASGNTDTQYF.

This clonotype was detected once. The chain carries TRBV12-5 and TRBJ2-1; 7 bases match TRBD2. Germline V lookup: CDR1 LGHNT, CDR2 FRNRAP. The CDR3 runs 17 residues. Trimming took 0 bases from V and 4 from J; bases not matched to a gene: 9. The DNA for the CDR3 is TGTGCTAGTGGTTTGGTCCCTGGGGGGGAGGGGTACAATGAGCAGTTCTTC. It codes for CASGLVPGGEGYNEQFF.

The chain is built from TRBV10-3 and TRBJ1-1, with 11 nucleotides matching TRBD1. The CDR3 contains 17 residues. V was pared by 2 bases and J by 1 base, with 6 bases of the junction left unmatched. CDR1 ENHRY and CDR2 SYGVKD come from the germline V gene. CDR3 bases: TGTGCCATCAGTGAGAGAGGGACAGGGGGACCGAACACTGAAGCTTTCTTT. It translates to CAISERGTGGPNTEAFF.

This chain connects TRBV9 to TRBJ2-3; TRBD1 or TRBD2 may be the D gene (6 bases each). CDR1 and CDR2 (germline): SGDLS, YYNGEE. V was shortened by 2 bases and J by 2 bases, with 9 bases between the two germline ends. The CDR3 length is 14 residues. CDR3 loop: CASSVGGHTDTQYF. The CDR3 bases are TGTGCCAGCAGCGTGGGGGGCCACACAGATACGCAGTATTTT. The entire variable domain, with the rest obtained from reference TRBV9 and TRBJ2-3, is as follows: DSGVTQTPKHLITATGQRVTLRCSPRSGDLSVYWYQQSLDQGLQFLIQYYNGEERAKGNILERFSAQQFPDLHSELNLSSLELGDSALYFCASSVGGHTDTQYFGPGTRLTVL.

The chain has TRBV13 and TRBJ2-4; 14 positions match TRBD2. Germline V gives CDR1 PRHDT, CDR2 FYEKMQ (reference sequence). The CDR3 spans 15 residues. V shed 6 bases and J 8 bases; nucleotides not matched to a gene: 6. The DNA for the CDR3 is TGTGCCAGCAGAACCCAGACTAGCGGGGGGGACATTCAGTACTTC. Translation gives CASRTQTSGGDIQYF.

This clonotype was detected only a few times. The rearrangement joins TRBV13 to TRBJ1-2; possible D gene TRBD1, 5 bases. CDR1 and CDR2 (germline): PRHDT, FYEKMQ (reference sequence). The CDR3 contains 13 residues. Trimming removed 7 bases at V and 5 bases at J, with 14 bases between. CDR3 in amino acids: CASKQQAPYGYTF. CDR3 DNA sequence: TGTGCCAGCAAACAACAGGCTCCGTATGGCTACACCTTC.

The CDR3 spells CASSLKSVSNQPQHF. CDR3 in DNA: TGCGCCAGCAGTCTCAAAAGTGTTAGCAATCAGCCCCAGCATTTT. The chain links TRBV23-1 to TRBJ1-5; D is ambiguous. TRBV23-1 is filed as an ORF, its function uncertain. Trimming took 4 bases from V and 0 from J, leaving 10 bases between them. The length of the CDR3 is 15 residues.